This T cell receptor (beta chain) was captured in a study of blood T cell repertoires in COVID-19. Study at large: Both acute and convalescent COVID-19 samples were obtained from the United States, Italy and Spain. Sources were T cells, B-cell-depleted T cells, or PBMCs; the material itself was cDNA or gDNA.

How the authors handled the data: Amplification of reference gene primers was used by the study to estimate nucleated cell counts. Only in-frame clones appear in the TCRdb table, and some are missing; sequencing was by immunoSEQ multiplex PCR. V and J calls plus clone size are reproduced from that table; the DNA served to infer D and trimming. The sample includes about 250,000 clones, more than 70% of them seen just once. Patients from Seattle were sampled longitudinally, starting during active infection. The trim removed 4 bases at V and 6 bases at J, leaving 7 bases unmatched. The germline CDR1 and CDR2 sequences are SGHTS and YDEGEE. This CDR3 spans 14 amino acids.

Specimen: peripheral blood. The clonotype was recovered from an elderly woman with COVID-19, enrolled during active disease. The genes are TRBV5-8 and TRBJ1-2, with 9 bases identical to TRBD1. The CDR3 here is CASSHGRTGDGYTF. DNA for the CDR3: TGTGCCAGCAGCCACGGAAGGACAGGGGATGGCTACACCTTC.